This T cell receptor (beta chain) emerged from a study of T cells after yellow fever vaccination. Study summary: Those fractions that held only low numbers of cells were prepared using the SMART-Seq v4 Ultra Low Input RNA kit.

Overall study findings and caveats: Although the secondary response was weaker, it peaked faster, at day 5 versus 15.

V lost 3 bases and J 4 bases, leaving 15 bases between the germline ends. CDR1 is SNHLY and CDR2 is FYNNEI in the germline V gene. The CDR3 consists of 15 residues. Of note for this clonotype: Its antigen is unknown.

Template-switching 5'RACE yielded the TCR cDNA; a universal primer site and UMIs were added in the process. TCRdb recomputed calls from the 5' RACE reads with MiXCR, one row per CDR3 protein. The table has some 670,000 distinct CDR3 sequences, 12% seen once. The sample consisted of PBMCs, taken on the day of the yellow fever booster vaccination. This clonotype originated in a man aged 25-40 years who received the YFV17D yellow fever vaccine. This chain joins TRBV2 and TRBJ2-5; D is undetermined. The CDR3 region has the DNA TGTGCCAGCAGTGAGCTAGGCCGCCCGGGAGAGACCCAGTACTTC. Translating gives CASSELGRPGETQYF.